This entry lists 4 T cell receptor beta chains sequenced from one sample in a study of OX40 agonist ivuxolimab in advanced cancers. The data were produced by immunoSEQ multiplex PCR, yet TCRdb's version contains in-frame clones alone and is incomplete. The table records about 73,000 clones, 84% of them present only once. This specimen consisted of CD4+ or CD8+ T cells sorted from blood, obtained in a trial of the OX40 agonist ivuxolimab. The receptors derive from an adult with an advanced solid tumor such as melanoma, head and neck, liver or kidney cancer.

In DNA, the CDR3 is TGTGCCAGCAGATCGACAGGGGTCGGATCCTACGAGCAGTACTTC. Amino acid sequence: CASRSTGVGSYEQYF. The chain has TRBV6-5 and TRBJ2-7; 8 bases map to TRBD1. The CDR3 sequence is 15 residues long. The trim removed 6 bases at V and 1 base at J, leaving 8 bases unmatched. CDR1 is MNHEY and CDR2 is SVGAGI in the germline V gene.

CDR3 DNA sequence: TGTGCCAGCAGTTTCGCAGGGGACATCTCTGGAAACACCATATATTTT. This translates into CASSFAGDISGNTIYF. This rearrangement joins TRBV28 to TRBJ1-3; D might be TRBD1 (6 bases). V shed 3 bases and J shed 0 bases, with 12 bases lying between them. From germline, CDR1 is MDHEN and CDR2 SYDVKM. CDR3 length: 16 amino acids.

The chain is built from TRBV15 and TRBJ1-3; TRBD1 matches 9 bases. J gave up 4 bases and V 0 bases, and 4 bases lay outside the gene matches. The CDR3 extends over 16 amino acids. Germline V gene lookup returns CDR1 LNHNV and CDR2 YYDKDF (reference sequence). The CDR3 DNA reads TGTGCCACCAGCAGAGAGGGGACAGGGCAGGGAAACACCATATATTTT. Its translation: CATSREGTGQGNTIYF.

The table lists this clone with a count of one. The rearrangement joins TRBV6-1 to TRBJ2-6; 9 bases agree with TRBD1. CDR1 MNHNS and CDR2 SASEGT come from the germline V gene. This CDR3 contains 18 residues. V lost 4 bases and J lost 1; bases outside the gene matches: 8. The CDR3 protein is CASSAAGTGLSGANVLTF. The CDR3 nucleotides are TGTGCCAGCAGTGCCGCCGGGACAGGGTTGTCTGGGGCCAACGTCCTGACTTTC.